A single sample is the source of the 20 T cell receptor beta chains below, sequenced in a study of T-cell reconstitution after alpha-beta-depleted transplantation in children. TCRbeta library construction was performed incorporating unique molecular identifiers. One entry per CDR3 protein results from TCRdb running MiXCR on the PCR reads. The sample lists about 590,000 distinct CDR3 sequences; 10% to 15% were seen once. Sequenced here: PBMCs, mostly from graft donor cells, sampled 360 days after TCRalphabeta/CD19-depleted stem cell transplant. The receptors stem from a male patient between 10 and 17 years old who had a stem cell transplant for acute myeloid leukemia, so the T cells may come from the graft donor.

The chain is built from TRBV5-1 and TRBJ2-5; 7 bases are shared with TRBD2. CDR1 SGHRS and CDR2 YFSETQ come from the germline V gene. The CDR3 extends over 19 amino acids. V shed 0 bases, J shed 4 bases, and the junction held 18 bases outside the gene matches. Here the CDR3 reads CASSLDGLPGLPLRETQYF. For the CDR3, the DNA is TGCGCCAGCAGCTTGGATGGTCTCCCGGGACTACCCTTAAGAGAGACCCAGTACTTC.

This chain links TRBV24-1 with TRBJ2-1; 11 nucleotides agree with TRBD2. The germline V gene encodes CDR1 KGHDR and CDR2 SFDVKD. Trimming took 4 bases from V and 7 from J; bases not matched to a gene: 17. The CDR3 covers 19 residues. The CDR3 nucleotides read TGTGCCACCAGTGACACCCGCGTGGCGACTAGCGGGAAAGTAAATGAGCAGTTCTTC. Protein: CATSDTRVATSGKVNEQFF.

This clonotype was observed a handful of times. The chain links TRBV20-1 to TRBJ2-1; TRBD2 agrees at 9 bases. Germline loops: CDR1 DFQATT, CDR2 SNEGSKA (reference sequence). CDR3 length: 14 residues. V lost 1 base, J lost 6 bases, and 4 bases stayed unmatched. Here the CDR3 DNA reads TGCAGTGCTAGAGTCCGGACTAGCGCCAATGAGCAGTTCTTC. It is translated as CSARVRTSANEQFF.

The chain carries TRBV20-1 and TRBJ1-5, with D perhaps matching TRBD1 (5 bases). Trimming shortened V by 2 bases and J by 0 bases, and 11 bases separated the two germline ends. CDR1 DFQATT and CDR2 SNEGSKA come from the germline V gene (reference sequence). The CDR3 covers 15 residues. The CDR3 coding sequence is TGCAGTGCTAGAATACCAGGGTATAGCAATCAGCCCCAGCATTTT. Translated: CSARIPGYSNQPQHF.

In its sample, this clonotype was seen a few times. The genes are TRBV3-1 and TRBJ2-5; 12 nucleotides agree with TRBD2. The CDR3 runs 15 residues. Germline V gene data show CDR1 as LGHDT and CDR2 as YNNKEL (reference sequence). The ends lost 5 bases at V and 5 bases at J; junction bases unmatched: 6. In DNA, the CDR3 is TGTGCCAGCAGCGCGACTAGCGGGAGTCGTGAGACCCAGTACTTC. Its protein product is CASSATSGSRETQYF.

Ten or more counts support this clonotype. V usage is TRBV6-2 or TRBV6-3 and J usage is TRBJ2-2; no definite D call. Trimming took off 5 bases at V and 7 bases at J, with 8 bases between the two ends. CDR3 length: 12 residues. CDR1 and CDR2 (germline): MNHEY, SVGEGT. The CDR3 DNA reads TGTGCCAGCAGTCCTAGTAACGGGGAGCTGTTTTTT. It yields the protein CASSPSNGELFF.

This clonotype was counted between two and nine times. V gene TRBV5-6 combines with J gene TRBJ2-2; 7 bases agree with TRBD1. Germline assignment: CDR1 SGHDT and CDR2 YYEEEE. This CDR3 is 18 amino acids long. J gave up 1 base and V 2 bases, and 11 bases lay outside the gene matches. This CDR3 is CASSFGPWDSKNTGELFF. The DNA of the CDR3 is TGTGCCAGCAGCTTCGGCCCTTGGGACAGTAAGAACACCGGGGAGCTGTTTTTT. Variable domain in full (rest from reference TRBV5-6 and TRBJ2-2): DAGVTQSPTHLIKTRGQQVTLRCSPKSGHDTVSWYQQALGQGPQFIFQYYEEEERQRGNFPDRFSGHQFPNYSSELNVNALLLGDSALYLCASSFGPWDSKNTGELFFGEGSRLTVL.

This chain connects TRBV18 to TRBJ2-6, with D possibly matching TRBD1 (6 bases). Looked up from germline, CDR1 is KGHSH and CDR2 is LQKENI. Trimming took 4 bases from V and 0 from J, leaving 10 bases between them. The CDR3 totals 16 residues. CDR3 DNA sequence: TGTGCCAGCTCACGAAGGGGGAGCTCTGGGGCCAACGTCCTGACTTTC. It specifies CASSRRGSSGANVLTF.

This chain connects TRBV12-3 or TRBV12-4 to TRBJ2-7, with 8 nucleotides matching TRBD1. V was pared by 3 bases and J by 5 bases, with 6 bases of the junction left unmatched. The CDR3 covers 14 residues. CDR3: CASSFRDRGNEQYF. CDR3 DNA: TGTGCCAGCAGTTTTCGCGACAGGGGCAACGAGCAGTACTTC.

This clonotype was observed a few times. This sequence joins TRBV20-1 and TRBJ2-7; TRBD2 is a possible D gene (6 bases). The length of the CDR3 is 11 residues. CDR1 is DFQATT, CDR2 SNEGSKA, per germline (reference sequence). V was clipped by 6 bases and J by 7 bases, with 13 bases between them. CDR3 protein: CSAPIGGEQYF. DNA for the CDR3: TGCAGTGCCCCGATCGGGGGAGAGCAGTACTTC.

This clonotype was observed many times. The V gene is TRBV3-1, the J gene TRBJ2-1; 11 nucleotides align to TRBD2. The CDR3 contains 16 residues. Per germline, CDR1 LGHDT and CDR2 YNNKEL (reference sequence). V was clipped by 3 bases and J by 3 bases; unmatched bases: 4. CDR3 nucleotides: TGTGCCAGCAGCCAGACCGGGACTAGCGGCTACAATGAGCAGTTCTTC. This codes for CASSQTGTSGYNEQFF.

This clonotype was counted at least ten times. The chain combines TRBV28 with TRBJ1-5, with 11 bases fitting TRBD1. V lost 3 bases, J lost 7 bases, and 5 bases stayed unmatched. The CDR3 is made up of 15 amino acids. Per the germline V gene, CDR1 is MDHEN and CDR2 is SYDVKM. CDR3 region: CASSFGQGAIQPQHF. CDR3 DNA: TGTGCCAGCAGTTTCGGACAGGGGGCTATCCAGCCCCAGCATTTT.

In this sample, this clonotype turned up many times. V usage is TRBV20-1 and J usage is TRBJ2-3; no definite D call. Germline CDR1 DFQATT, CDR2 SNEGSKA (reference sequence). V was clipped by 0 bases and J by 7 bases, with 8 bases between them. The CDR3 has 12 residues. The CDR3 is CSAREGFHTQYF. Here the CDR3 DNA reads TGCAGTGCTAGAGAAGGGTTCCATACGCAGTATTTT.

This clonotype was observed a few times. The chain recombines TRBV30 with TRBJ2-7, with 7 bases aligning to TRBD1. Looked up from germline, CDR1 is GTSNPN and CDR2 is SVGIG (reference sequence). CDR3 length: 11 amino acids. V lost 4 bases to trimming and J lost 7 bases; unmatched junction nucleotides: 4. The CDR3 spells CAWNRGNEQYF. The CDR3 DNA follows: TGTGCCTGGAACAGGGGAAATGAGCAGTACTTC.

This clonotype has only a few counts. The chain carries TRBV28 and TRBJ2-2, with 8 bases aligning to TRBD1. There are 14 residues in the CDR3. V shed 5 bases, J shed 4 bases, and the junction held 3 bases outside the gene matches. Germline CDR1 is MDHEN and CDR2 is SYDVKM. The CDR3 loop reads CASSDRGGTGELFF. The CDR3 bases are TGTGCCAGCAGTGACAGGGGAGGCACCGGGGAGCTGTTTTTT. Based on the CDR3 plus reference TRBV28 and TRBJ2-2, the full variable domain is DVKVTQSSRYLVKRTGEKVFLECVQDMDHENMFWYRQDPGLGLRLIYFSYDVKMKEKGDIPEGYSVSREKKERFSLILESASTNQTSMYLCASSDRGGTGELFFGEGSRLTVL.

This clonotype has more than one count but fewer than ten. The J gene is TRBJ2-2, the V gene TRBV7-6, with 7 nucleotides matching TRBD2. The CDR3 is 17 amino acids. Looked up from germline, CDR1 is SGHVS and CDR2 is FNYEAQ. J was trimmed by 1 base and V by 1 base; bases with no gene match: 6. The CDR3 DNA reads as TGTGCCAGCAGCTTAGGGGAGGGGCAGAGGAACACCGGGGAGCTGTTTTTT. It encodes CASSLGEGQRNTGELFF. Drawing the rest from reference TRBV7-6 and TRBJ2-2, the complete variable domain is GAGVSQSPRYKVTKRGQDVALRCDPISGHVSLYWYRQALGQGPEFLTYFNYEAQQDKSGLPNDRFSAERPEGSISTLTIQRTEQRDSAMYRCASSLGEGQRNTGELFFGEGSRLTVL.

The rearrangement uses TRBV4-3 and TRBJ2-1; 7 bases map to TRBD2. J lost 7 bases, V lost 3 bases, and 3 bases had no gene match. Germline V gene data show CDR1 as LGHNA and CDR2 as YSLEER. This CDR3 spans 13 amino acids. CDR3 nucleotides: TGCGCCAGCAGCCACATAGCGGGTAATGAGCAGTTCTTC. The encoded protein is CASSHIAGNEQFF.

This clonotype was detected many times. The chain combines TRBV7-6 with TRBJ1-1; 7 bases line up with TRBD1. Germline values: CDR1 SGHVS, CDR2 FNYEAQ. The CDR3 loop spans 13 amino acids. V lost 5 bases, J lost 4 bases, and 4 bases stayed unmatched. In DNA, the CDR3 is TGTGCCAGCAGCAAGGGACAGTCCACTGAAGCTTTCTTT. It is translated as CASSKGQSTEAFF.

The CDR3 DNA follows: TGCGCCAGCAGCTCGGGACTAGCGCCGAGCTCCTACAATGAGCAGTTCTTC. Protein product: CASSSGLAPSSYNEQFF. The V gene is TRBV5-1, the J gene TRBJ2-1; 10 positions match TRBD2. The CDR3 consists of 17 residues. Looked up from germline, CDR1 is SGHRS and CDR2 is YFSETQ. V lost 3 bases to trimming and J lost 0 bases; unmatched junction nucleotides: 6.

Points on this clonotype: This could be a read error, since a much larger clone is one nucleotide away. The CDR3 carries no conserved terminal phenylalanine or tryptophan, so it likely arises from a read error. CDR3 nucleotides: TGCGCCAGCAGCTTGCAGACCCACAATGAGCAGTTCTAC. Amino acids: CASSLQTHNEQFY. V usage is TRBV5-1 and J usage is TRBJ2-1; D ambiguous. This CDR3 region has 13 residues. Trimming cost V 1 base and J 5 bases, with 7 bases left between them. Germline V lookup: CDR1 SGHRS, CDR2 YFSETQ.